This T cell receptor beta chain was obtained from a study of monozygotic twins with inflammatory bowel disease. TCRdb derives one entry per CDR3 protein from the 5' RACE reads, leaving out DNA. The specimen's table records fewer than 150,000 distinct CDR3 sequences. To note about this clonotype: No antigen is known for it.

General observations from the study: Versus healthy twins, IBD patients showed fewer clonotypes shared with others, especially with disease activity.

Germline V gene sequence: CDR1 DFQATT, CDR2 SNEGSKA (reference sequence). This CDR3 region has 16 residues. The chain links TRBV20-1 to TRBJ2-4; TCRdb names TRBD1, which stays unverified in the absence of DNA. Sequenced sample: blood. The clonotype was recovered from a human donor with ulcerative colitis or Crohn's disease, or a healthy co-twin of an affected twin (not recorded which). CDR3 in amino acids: CSARDFPGGSKNIQYF.